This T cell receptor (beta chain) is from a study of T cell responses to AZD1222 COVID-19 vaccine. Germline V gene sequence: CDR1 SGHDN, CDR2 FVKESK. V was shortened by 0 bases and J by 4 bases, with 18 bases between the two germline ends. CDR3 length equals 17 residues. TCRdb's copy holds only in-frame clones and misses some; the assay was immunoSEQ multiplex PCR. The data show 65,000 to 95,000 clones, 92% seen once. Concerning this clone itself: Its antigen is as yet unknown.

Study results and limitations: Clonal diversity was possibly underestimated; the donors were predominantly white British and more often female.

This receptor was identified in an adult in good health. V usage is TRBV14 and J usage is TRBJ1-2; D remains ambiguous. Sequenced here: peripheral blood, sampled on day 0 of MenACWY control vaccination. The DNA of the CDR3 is TGTGCCAGCAGCCAAGATTTCGGTTCAGCAGGAATCTATGGCTACACCTTC. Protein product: CASSQDFGSAGIYGYTF.